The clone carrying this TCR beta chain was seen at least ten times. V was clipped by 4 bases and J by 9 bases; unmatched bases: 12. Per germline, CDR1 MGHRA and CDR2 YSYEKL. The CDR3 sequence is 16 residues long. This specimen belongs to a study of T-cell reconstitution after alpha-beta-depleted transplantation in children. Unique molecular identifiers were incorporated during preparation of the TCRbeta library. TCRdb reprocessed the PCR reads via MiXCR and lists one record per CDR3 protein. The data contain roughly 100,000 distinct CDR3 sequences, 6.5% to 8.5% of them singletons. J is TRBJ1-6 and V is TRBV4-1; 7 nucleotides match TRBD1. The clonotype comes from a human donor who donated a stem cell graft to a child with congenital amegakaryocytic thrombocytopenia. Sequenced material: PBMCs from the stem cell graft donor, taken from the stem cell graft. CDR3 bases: TGCGCCAGCAGCCGCGATATGGACAGGTTCGGTTCACCCCTCCACTTT. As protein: CASSRDMDRFGSPLHF.